The 25 T cell receptor beta chains reported below all come from one sample, sequenced in a study of PD-L1 blockade in urothelial cancer. The table came from immunoSEQ multiplex PCR; TCRdb's copy has only in-frame clones and leaves some out. The data contain some 75,000 clones, 91% of them seen just once; the ten biggest clones take up 0.87%. The time point here: peripheral blood 6 weeks after treatment start. Sequenced material: PBMCs, taken around atezolizumab (anti-PD-L1) treatment. The receptors originated from a woman at least 80 years old with urothelial cancer.

The V and J genes are TRBV28 and TRBJ2-7; TRBD1 is a possible D gene (5 bases). V was pared by 8 bases and J by 2 bases, with 16 bases between. In germline, CDR1 is MDHEN, CDR2 SYDVKM. CDR3 length: 14 residues. The CDR3 nucleotides read TGTGCCAGCTTTGGGGCCTCCCGCACCTACGAGCAGTACTTC. Translating gives CASFGASRTYEQYF.

This chain connects TRBV28 to TRBJ2-5; 9 nucleotides match TRBD2. V lost 3 bases and J lost 7; bases outside the gene matches: 12. Germline V gene lookup returns CDR1 MDHEN and CDR2 SYDVKM. The CDR3 runs to 16 residues. CDR3 DNA: TGTGCCAGCAGTTTGAATCTAGCGGGGACCGGAGGGACCCAGTACTTC. This codes for CASSLNLAGTGGTQYF.

V and J are TRBV5-1 and TRBJ2-3; the match to TRBD2 covers 8 bases. CDR3 length equals 15 residues. V was pared by 3 bases and J by 3 bases, with 6 bases of the junction left unmatched. Germline V gene sequence: CDR1 SGHRS, CDR2 YFSETQ. The chain's CDR3 is CASSSSGSGTDTQYF. The CDR3 DNA is TGCGCCAGCAGCTCAAGCGGGAGTGGTACAGATACGCAGTATTTT.

The chain recombines TRBV10-1 with TRBJ2-2; possible D gene TRBD1, 5 bases. The CDR3 is 16 residues long. Germline lookup yields CDR1 WNHNN and CDR2 SYGVQD (reference sequence). The V end was cut by 0 bases, the J end by 8 bases, with 16 bases between. CDR3 sequence (DNA): TGCGCCAGCAGTGAGTCAGGGGCCCCCAAGGCTGGGGAGCTGTTTTTT. It translates to CASSESGAPKAGELFF.

This clone was found once. The J gene is TRBJ1-2, the V gene TRBV6-1, with 7 bases aligning to TRBD1. The CDR3 totals 16 residues. Germline V lookup: CDR1 MNHNS, CDR2 SASEGT. After removal of 4 bases from V and 8 bases from J, the junction contained 16 bases not matched to a gene. CDR3 residues: CASSARLGQVREGYTF. The CDR3 DNA sequence: TGTGCCAGCAGTGCCCGATTAGGACAGGTCCGGGAAGGCTACACCTTC.

This chain links TRBV5-1 with TRBJ2-4, with TRBD1 identical over 7 bases. Looked up from germline, CDR1 is SGHRS and CDR2 is YFSETQ. V lost 7 bases to trimming and J lost 3 bases; unmatched junction nucleotides: 7. The CDR3 sequence is 14 residues long. This CDR3 is CASGKDRNKNIQYF. CDR3 DNA: TGCGCCAGCGGCAAGGACAGGAACAAAAACATTCAGTACTTC.

This chain uses TRBV5-1 with TRBJ2-1, with 7 bases identical to TRBD2. The CDR3 length is 16 residues. Germline trimming cut 4 bases from V and 0 bases from J; bases unmatched to any gene: 7. CDR1 SGHRS and CDR2 YFSETQ come from the germline V gene. The chain's CDR3 is CASSPAGASSYNEQFF. DNA of the CDR3: TGCGCCAGCAGCCCGGCGGGAGCGTCCTCCTACAATGAGCAGTTCTTC.

The gene calls are TRBV5-1 and TRBJ2-5; 11 nucleotides align to TRBD2. CDR3 length equals 15 residues. Germline V gene lookup returns CDR1 SGHRS and CDR2 YFSETQ. The V segment lost 4 bases and the J segment 5 bases; nucleotides outside the gene matches: 7. This CDR3 is CASSVAGGLGETQYF. The CDR3 nucleotides are TGCGCCAGCAGCGTAGCGGGAGGGCTTGGGGAGACCCAGTACTTC. The variable domain in full, completed from reference TRBV5-1 and TRBJ2-5, reads KAGVTQTPRYLIKTRGQQVTLSCSPISGHRSVSWYQQTPGQGLQFLFEYFSETQRNKGNFPGRFSGRQFSNSRSEMNVSTLELGDSALYLCASSVAGGLGETQYFGPGTRLLVL.

This chain links TRBV19 with TRBJ2-7; TRBD1 matches at 7 bases. Germline CDR1 LNHDA, CDR2 SQIVND (reference sequence). The CDR3 spans 15 residues. V lost 1 base, J lost 4 bases, and 7 bases stayed unmatched. CDR3 nucleotides: TGTGCCAGTAGTATAGGACAGGGTGAATTGTACGAGCAGTACTTC. As protein: CASSIGQGELYEQYF.

The rearrangement joins TRBV5-1 to TRBJ1-4; D may be TRBD1 (6 bases). Per germline, CDR1 SGHRS and CDR2 YFSETQ. The CDR3 totals 13 residues. The V end lost 0 bases, the J end lost 7 bases, and 7 bases lay between the germline ends. The CDR3 nucleotides read TGCGCCAGCAGCTTGGGCAGGGGTGAAAAACTGTTTTTT. Residues: CASSLGRGEKLFF.

This clone has only a few counts. The V gene is TRBV7-3, the J gene TRBJ2-2, with unresolved D. Trimming pared 8 bases from V and 3 bases from J, leaving 13 bases between. The germline CDR1 and CDR2 sequences are SGHTA and FQGTGA. This CDR3 comprises 14 residues. The CDR3 reads CASQSNSHTGELFF. The CDR3 nucleotides are TGTGCCAGCCAAAGCAACTCCCACACCGGGGAGCTGTTTTTT.

The rearrangement links TRBV30 to TRBJ2-3, with TRBD2 identical over 7 bases. CDR1 and CDR2 from the germline V gene are GTSNPN and SVGIG (reference sequence). J was trimmed by 6 bases and V by 5 bases; bases with no gene match: 11. The CDR3 spans 14 residues. The CDR3 reads CAWGGLPTSDTQYF. In nucleotides, the CDR3 is TGTGCCTGGGGGGGACTACCAACATCGGATACGCAGTATTTT. Full variable domain (remainder filled in from reference TRBV30 and TRBJ2-3): SQTIHQWPATLVQPVGSPLSLECTVEGTSNPNLYWYRQAAGRGLQLLFYSVGIGQISSEVPQNLSASRPQDRQFILSSKKLLLSDSGFYLCAWGGLPTSDTQYFGPGTRLTVL.

This clone was recorded only once. This chain connects TRBV6-5 to TRBJ2-1; D remains ambiguous. With 0 bases removed from V and 0 bases from J, the gap between germline ends came to 9 bases. Looked up from germline, CDR1 is MNHEY and CDR2 is SVGAGI. The CDR3 spans 16 residues. CDR3 DNA: TGTGCCAGCAGTTACTCCCTAGGAAGCTCCTACAATGAGCAGTTCTTC. This gives the protein CASSYSLGSSYNEQFF.

V gene TRBV18 combines with J gene TRBJ1-1; the D is unclear. With 5 bases removed from V and 4 bases from J, the gap between germline ends came to 11 bases. The CDR3 consists of 13 residues. The germline V gene has CDR1 KGHSH and CDR2 LQKENI. The CDR3 bases are TGTGCCAGCTCAGCCGACGGAGGCACTGAAGCTTTCTTT. This codes for CASSADGGTEAFF.

CDR3 sequence reads: CASSAEDGLVGQPQHF. The CDR3 DNA follows: TGTGCCAGCTCAGCGGAGGACGGACTGGTCGGGCAGCCCCAGCATTTT. The V call is TRBV18, the J call TRBJ1-5, with D unclear. Trimming took 5 bases from V and 7 from J, leaving 21 bases between them. Germline CDR1 reads KGHSH; CDR2 reads LQKENI. This CDR3 has 16 amino acids.

The V gene is TRBV18, the J gene TRBJ1-2, with no clear D. This CDR3 comprises 13 residues. Germline V gene data show CDR1 as KGHSH and CDR2 as LQKENI. The V end lost 0 bases, the J end lost 8 bases, and 10 bases lay between the germline ends. The CDR3 DNA sequence: TGTGCCAGCTCACCACCCATGGGAGGGGGCTACACCTTC. This encodes CASSPPMGGGYTF. Full variable domain (missing parts from reference TRBV18 and TRBJ1-2): NAGVMQNPRHLVRRRGQEARLRCSPMKGHSHVYWYRQLPEEGLKFMVYLQKENIIDESGMPKERFSAEFPKEGPSILRIQQVVRGDSAAYFCASSPPMGGGYTFGSGTRLTVV.

The rearrangement links TRBV11-1 to TRBJ2-3, with D perhaps TRBD2 (5 bases). V was trimmed by 5 bases and J by 10 bases, leaving 16 bases between them. CDR1 is SGHAT, CDR2 FQDESV, per germline (reference sequence). The CDR3 is made up of 13 amino acids. CDR3 in amino acids: CASSPTDSEAQYF. DNA for the CDR3: TGTGCCAGCAGCCCAACGGACTCCGAGGCGCAGTATTTT. Based on the CDR3 plus reference TRBV11-1 and TRBJ2-3, the full variable domain is EAEVAQSPRYKITEKSQAVAFWCDPISGHATLYWYRQILGQGPELLVQFQDESVVDDSQLPKDRFSAERLKGVDSTLKIQPAELGDSAMYLCASSPTDSEAQYFGPGTRLTVL.

V and J are TRBV28 and TRBJ1-2; 10 nucleotides line up with TRBD1. V lost 4 bases and J lost 4; bases outside the gene matches: 3. Germline CDR1 is MDHEN and CDR2 is SYDVKM. The length of the CDR3 is 14 residues. CDR3 DNA sequence: TGTGCCAGCAGTTGGACAGGGGGGGTCTATGGCTACACCTTC. It yields the protein CASSWTGGVYGYTF.

A remark on this clone: This specimen includes other DNA sequences encoding the same CDR3. This rearrangement joins TRBV7-3 to TRBJ1-1, with D uncertain. The V end was cut by 4 bases, the J end by 4 bases, with 10 bases between. This CDR3 comprises 13 residues. CDR1 and CDR2 (germline): SGHTA, FQGTGA. CDR3 protein: CASSSQTGTEAFF. The DNA for the CDR3 is TGTGCCAGCAGCTCTCAGACGGGCACTGAAGCTTTCTTT.

This clone was detected once. The J gene is TRBJ2-7, the V gene TRBV28, with D possibly matching TRBD1 (6 bases). The CDR3 contains 12 residues. Germline V lookup: CDR1 MDHEN, CDR2 SYDVKM. V was trimmed by 5 bases and J by 9 bases, leaving 14 bases between them. The CDR3 reads CASSPPRGGQYF. The CDR3 DNA reads TGTGCCAGCAGTCCCCCCAGGGGCGGGCAGTACTTC.

The chain couples TRBV2 to TRBJ2-1, with D perhaps TRBD2 (5 bases). This CDR3 comprises 11 residues. CDR1 SNHLY and CDR2 FYNNEI come from the germline V gene. V lost 9 bases to trimming and J lost 9 bases, with 12 bases between them. The CDR3 here is CASLEVREQFF. The DNA for the CDR3 is TGTGCCAGTTTGGAGGTCCGTGAGCAGTTCTTC.

This clone showed up just once. Written as DNA, the CDR3 is TGTGCCAGCAGCCTTGGACTAGCGGTTCCCTCCTACGAGCAGTACTTC. Its translation: CASSLGLAVPSYEQYF. The V and J genes are TRBV27 and TRBJ2-7; 10 nucleotides line up with TRBD2. CDR3 length: 16 residues. Per the germline V gene, CDR1 is MNHEY and CDR2 is SMNVEV (reference sequence). Germline trimming cut 6 bases from V and 0 bases from J; bases unmatched to any gene: 8.

V and J are TRBV5-4 and TRBJ2-2; TRBD1 aligns across 12 bases. Germline-derived CDR1 and CDR2 are SGHNT and YYREEE (reference sequence). V lost 2 bases to trimming and J lost 5 bases; unmatched junction nucleotides: 4. This CDR3 comprises 16 residues. CDR3 region: CASSFPGQGATGELFF. In nucleotides, the CDR3 is TGTGCCAGCAGCTTCCCGGGACAGGGGGCGACCGGGGAGCTGTTTTTT.

This clone was seen only once. The chain joins TRBV19 to TRBJ2-7, with a tentative D call TRBD1 (6 bases). The germline V gene encodes CDR1 LNHDA and CDR2 SQIVND (reference sequence). The CDR3 runs 13 residues. Trimming left V 4 bases short and J 2 bases short, with 9 bases between. CDR3 loop: CASSTGTPYEQYF. The CDR3 nucleotides read TGTGCCAGTAGTACTGGGACACCCTACGAGCAGTACTTC.

The rearrangement links TRBV11-2 to TRBJ1-3; 7 positions agree with TRBD1. The CDR3 runs 15 residues. The V segment lost 1 base and the J segment 4 bases; nucleotides outside the gene matches: 4. The germline V gene encodes CDR1 SGHAT and CDR2 FQNNGV. This CDR3 reads CASSLGDSNGNTIYF. CDR3 nucleotides: TGTGCCAGCAGCTTAGGGGACAGTAACGGAAACACCATATATTTT.